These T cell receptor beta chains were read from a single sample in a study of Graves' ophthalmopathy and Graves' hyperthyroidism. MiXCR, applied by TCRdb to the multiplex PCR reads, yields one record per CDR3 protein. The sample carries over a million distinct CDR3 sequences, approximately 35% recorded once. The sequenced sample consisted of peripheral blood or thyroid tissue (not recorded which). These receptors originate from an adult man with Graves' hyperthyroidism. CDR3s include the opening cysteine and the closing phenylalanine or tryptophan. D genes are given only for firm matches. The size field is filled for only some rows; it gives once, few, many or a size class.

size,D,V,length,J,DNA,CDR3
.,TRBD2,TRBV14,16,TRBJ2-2,TGTGCCAGCAGCTACATAGCGGGAGCAGGGACCGGGGAGCTGTTTTTT,CASSYIAGAGTGELFF
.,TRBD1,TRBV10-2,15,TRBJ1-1,TGCGCCAGCAGTGAGCCGGACAGGGGGCGCGATGGGGCTTTCTTT,CASSEPDRGRDGAFF
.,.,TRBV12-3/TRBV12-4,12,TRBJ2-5,TGTGCCAGCAGTGAAAGTTGGGGGGACCAGTACTTC,CASSESWGDQYF
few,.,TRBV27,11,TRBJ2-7,TGTGCCAGCAGTGCGCATAAAGAGCAGTACTTC,CASSAHKEQYF
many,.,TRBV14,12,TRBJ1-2,TGTGCCAGCAGCCAAGATAATAGGGGCTACACCTTC,CASSQDNRGYTF
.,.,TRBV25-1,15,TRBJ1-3,TGTGCCAGCAGTGAGTGGGGGCATGTTGGAAACACCATATATTTT,CASSEWGHVGNTIYF
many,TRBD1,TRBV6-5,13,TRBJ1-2,TGTGCCAGCAGCAGGGACAGGGCCAACACGATAGCGTTC,CASSRDRANTIAF
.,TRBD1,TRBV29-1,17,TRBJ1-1,TGCAGCGTTGAAGTAAACCGAGACAGGGGGCAGGAGACTGAAGCTTTCTTT,CSVEVNRDRGQETEAFF
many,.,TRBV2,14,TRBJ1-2,TGTGCCAGCAGTGAATTGGGACCCAGGAAGGGCTACACCTTC,CASSELGPRKGYTF
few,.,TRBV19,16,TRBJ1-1,TGTGCCAGTATTCCGGGCGGGGGCCGAATGAACACTGAAGCTTTCTTT,CASIPGGGRMNTEAFF
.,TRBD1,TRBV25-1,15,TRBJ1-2,TGTGCCAGCAGTGAGCTTGGGACAGACCTCTATGGCTACACCTTC,CASSELGTDLYGYTF
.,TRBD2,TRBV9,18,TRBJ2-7,TGTGCCAGCAGCGTAGGGACCACGGGGACGGGAGGTATCCACGAGCAGTACTTC,CASSVGTTGTGGIHEQYF
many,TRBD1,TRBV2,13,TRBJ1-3,TGTGCCAGCCCGGACAGGGTCGGAAACACCATATATTTT,CASPDRVGNTIYF
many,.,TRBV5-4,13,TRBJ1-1,TGTGCCAGCAGCTCCAGAGCAGGGTCTGAAGCTTTCTTT,CASSSRAGSEAFF
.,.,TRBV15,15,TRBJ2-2,TGTGCCACCAGCAGTTTTGGGGCCCCGTCCGGGGAGCTGTTTTTT,CATSSFGAPSGELFF
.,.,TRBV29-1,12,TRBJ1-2,TGCAGCTTAACCGGGGGGAACTATGGCTACACCTTC,CSLTGGNYGYTF
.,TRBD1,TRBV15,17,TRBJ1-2,TGTGCCACCAGCAGTTACCAAACCGGGACAGGACACTATGGCTACACCTTC,CATSSYQTGTGHYGYTF
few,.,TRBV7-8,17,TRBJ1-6,TGCGCCAGCAGCCAAGACCCTTATAGCTCCTATAATTCACCCCTCCACTTT,CASSQDPYSSYNSPLHF
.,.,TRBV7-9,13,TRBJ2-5,TGTGCCAGCAGCCCCGGGAACCAAGGGCCCCAGTACTTC,CASSPGNQGPQYF